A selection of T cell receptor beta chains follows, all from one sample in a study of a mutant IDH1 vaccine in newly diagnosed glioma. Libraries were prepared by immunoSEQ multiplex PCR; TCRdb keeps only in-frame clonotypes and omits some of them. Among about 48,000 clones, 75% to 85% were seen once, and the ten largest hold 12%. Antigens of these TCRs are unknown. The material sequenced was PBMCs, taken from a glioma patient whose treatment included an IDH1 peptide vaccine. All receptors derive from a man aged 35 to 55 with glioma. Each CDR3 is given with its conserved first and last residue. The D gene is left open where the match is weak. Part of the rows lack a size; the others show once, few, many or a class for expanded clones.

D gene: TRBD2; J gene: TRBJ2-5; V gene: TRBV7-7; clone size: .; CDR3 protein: CASSLESLAGGPRTQYF; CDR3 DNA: TGTGCCAGCAGCTTAGAGAGTCTAGCGGGAGGGCCGAGGACCCAGTACTTC
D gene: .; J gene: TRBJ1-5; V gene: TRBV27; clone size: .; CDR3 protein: CASSLERTQPQHF; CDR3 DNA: TGTGCCAGCAGTTTAGAAAGGACTCAGCCCCAGCATTTT
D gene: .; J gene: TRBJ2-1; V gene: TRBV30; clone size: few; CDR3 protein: CAWKRQVGRNEQFF; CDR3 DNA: TGTGCCTGGAAGAGACAGGTGGGTCGCAATGAGCAGTTCTTC
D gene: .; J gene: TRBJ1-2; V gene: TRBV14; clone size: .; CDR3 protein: CASSQDLSMAGGYTF; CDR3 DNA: TGTGCCAGCAGCCAGGACTTATCGATGGCAGGGGGCTACACCTTC
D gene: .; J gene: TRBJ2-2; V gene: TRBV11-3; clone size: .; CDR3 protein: CASSRDGELFF; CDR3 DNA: TGTGCCAGCAGCCGCGACGGGGAGCTGTTTTTT
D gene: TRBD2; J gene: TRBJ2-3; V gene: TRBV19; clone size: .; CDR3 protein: CASSRTGTSKGTADTQYF; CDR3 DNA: TGTGCCAGTAGCCGAACCGGGACTAGCAAAGGGACCGCAGATACGCAGTATTTT
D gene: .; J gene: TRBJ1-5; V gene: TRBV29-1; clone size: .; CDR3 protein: CSVGAGKGQPQHF; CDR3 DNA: TGCAGCGTTGGGGCGGGAAAGGGGCAGCCCCAGCATTTT
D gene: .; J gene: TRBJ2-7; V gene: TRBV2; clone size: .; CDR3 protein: CASSEGWDFGRHEQYF; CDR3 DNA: TGTGCCAGCAGTGAGGGGTGGGACTTCGGGCGCCACGAGCAGTACTTC
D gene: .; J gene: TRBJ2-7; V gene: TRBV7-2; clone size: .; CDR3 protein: CASSFANQGEQYF; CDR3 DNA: TGTGCCAGCAGCTTCGCCAACCAGGGTGAGCAGTACTTC
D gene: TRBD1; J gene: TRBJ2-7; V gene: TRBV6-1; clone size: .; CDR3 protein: CATIRDRGPNEQYF; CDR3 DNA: TGTGCCACCATCCGGGACAGGGGGCCCAACGAGCAGTACTTC
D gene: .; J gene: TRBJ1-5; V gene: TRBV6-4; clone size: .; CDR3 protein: CASSDSHTSTQHF; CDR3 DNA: TGTGCCAGCAGTGACTCGCACACCTCAACCCAGCATTTT
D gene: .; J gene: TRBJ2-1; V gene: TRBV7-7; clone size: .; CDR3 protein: CASSLGAGSEQFF; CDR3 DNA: TGTGCCAGCAGCTTAGGGGCAGGGTCTGAGCAGTTCTTC
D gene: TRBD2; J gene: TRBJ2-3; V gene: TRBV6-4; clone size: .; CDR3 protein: CASGRGREGPQSDTQYF; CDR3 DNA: TGTGCCAGCGGCCGCGGACGGGAGGGCCCTCAGTCAGATACGCAGTATTTT
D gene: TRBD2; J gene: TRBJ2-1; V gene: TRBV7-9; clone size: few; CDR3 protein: CASSLLAGVYNEQFF; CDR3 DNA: TGTGCCAGCAGCTTACTAGCGGGAGTTTACAATGAGCAGTTCTTC
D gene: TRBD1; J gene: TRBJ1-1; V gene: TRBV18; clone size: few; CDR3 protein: CASSQGQGSNTEAFF; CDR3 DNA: TGTGCCAGCTCACAAGGACAGGGGTCGAACACTGAAGCTTTCTTT
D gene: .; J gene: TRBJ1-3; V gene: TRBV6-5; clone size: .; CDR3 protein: CASSYTWEVSGNTIYF; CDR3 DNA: TGTGCCAGCAGTTACACTTGGGAGGTCTCTGGAAACACCATATATTTT
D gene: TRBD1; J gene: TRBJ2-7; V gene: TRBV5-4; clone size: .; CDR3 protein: CASSFPGTGGFNEQYF; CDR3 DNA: TGTGCCAGCAGCTTCCCCGGCACAGGGGGCTTCAACGAGCAGTACTTC
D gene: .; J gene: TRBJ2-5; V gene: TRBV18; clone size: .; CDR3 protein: CASSPLAGEALGQETQYF; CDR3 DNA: TGTGCCAGCTCACCACTGGCAGGGGAAGCTCTCGGTCAAGAGACCCAGTACTTC
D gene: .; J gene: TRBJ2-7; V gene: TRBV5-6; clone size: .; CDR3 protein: CASISRPSYEQYF; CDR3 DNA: TGTGCCAGCATTTCACGCCCCTCCTACGAGCAGTACTTC
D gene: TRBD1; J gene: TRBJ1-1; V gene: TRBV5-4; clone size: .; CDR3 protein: CASSRRSATRGKSTEAFF; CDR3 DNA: TGTGCCAGCAGCCGACGATCTGCCACCAGGGGGAAGAGCACTGAAGCTTTCTTT
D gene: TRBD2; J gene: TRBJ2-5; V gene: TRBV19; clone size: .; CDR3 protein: CASSIFASGAQETQYF; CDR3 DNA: TGTGCCAGTAGTATATTTGCTAGCGGGGCGCAAGAGACCCAGTACTTC
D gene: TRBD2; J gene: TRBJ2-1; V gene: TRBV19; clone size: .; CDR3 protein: CASSSGREYNEQFF; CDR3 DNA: TGTGCCAGTAGTTCCGGGAGGGAGTACAATGAGCAGTTCTTC
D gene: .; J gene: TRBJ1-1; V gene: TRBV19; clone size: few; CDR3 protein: CASSSGPMNTEAFF; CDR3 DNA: TGTGCCAGTAGTTCAGGACCTATGAACACTGAAGCTTTCTTT
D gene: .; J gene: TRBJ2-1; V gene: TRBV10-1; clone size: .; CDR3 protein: CASSEGSYEQFF; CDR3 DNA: TGCGCCAGCAGTGAGGGGTCATATGAGCAGTTCTTC
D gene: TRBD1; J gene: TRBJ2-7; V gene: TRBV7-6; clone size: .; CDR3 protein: CASSSGGTGVYEQYF; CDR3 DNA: TGTGCCAGCAGCTCCGGCGGGACAGGGGTGTACGAGCAGTACTTC
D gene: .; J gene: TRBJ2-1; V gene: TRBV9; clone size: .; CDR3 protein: CASSVGASDYNEQFF; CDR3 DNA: TGTGCCAGCAGCGTAGGGGCCTCCGACTACAATGAGCAGTTCTTC
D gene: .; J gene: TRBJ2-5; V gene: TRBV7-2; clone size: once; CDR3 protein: CASSWTGGEGAETQYF; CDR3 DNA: TGTGCCAGCAGCTGGACGGGCGGGGAAGGGGCGGAGACCCAGTACTTC
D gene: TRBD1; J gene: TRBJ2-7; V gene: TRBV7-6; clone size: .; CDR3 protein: CASSARTGSYEQYF; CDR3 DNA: TGTGCCAGCAGCGCCCGGACAGGGTCCTACGAGCAGTACTTC
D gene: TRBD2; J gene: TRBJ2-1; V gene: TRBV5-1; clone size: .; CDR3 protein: CASSLGWSGRTLNEQFF; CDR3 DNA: TGCGCCAGCAGCTTGGGGTGGAGCGGGAGAACGTTGAATGAGCAGTTCTTC
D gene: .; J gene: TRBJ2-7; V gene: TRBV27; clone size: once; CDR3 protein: CASSHHRDYEQYF; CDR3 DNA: TGTGCCAGCAGTCACCACAGGGACTACGAGCAGTACTTC
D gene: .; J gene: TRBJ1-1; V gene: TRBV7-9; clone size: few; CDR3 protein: CASSFRMVRSEAFF; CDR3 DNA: TGTGCCAGCAGCTTCAGGATGGTCAGGTCTGAAGCTTTCTTT
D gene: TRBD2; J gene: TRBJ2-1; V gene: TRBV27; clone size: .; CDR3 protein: CASSPRRLARNNEQFF; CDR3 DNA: TGTGCCAGCAGTCCCCGTCGACTAGCGCGAAACAATGAGCAGTTCTTC
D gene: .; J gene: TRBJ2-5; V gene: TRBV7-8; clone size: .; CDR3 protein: CASSLALTKQETQYF; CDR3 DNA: TGTGCCAGCAGCTTAGCGCTCACAAAACAAGAGACCCAGTACTTC
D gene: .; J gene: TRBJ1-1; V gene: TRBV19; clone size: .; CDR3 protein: CASSMKRGGSTEAFF; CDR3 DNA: TGTGCCAGTAGTATGAAAAGGGGAGGAAGCACTGAAGCTTTCTTT
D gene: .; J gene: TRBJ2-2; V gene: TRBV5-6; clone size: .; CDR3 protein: CASSSNSGGAGELFF; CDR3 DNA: TGTGCCAGCAGCTCCAACTCAGGGGGGGCCGGGGAGCTGTTTTTT
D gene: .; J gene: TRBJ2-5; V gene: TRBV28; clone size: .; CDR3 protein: CASSFLETQYF; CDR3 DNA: TGTGCCAGCAGTTTCCTAGAGACCCAGTACTTC
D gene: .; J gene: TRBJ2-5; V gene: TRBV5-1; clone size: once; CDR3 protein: CASSLNVQETQYF; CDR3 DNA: TGCGCCAGCAGCTTGAATGTACAAGAGACCCAGTACTTC
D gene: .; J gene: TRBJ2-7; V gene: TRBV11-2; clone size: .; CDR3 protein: CASSLAAISSYEQYF; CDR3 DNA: TGTGCCAGCAGCTTAGCTGCGATTAGCTCCTACGAGCAGTACTTC
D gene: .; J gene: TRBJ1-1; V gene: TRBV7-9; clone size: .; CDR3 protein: CASSRKDTEAFF; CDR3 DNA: TGTGCCAGCAGCAGGAAAGACACTGAAGCTTTCTTT
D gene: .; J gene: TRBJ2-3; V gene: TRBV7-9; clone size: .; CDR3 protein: CASSLRDTQYF; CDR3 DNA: TGTGCCAGCAGCTTGAGGGATACGCAGTATTTT
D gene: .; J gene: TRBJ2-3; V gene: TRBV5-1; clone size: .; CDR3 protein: CASSPVGREDTQYF; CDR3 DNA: TGCGCCAGCAGCCCCGTCGGACGGGAAGATACGCAGTATTTT
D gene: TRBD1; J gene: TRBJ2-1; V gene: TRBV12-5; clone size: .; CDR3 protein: CASAPPGDRASYNEQFF; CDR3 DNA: TGTGCTAGTGCGCCTCCGGGGGACAGGGCGTCCTACAATGAGCAGTTCTTC